This passage covers 7 T cell receptor beta chains from one sample sequenced in a study of T-cell reconstitution after alpha-beta-depleted transplantation in children. Researchers prepared the TCRbeta library using unique molecular identifiers, the study reports. TCRdb fed the PCR reads into MiXCR, producing one record per CDR3 protein. Among under 400,000 distinct CDR3 sequences, around 20% were seen once, and the ten largest hold over 9.5%. This specimen was PBMCs, mostly from graft donor cells, taken 180 days after TCRalphabeta/CD19-depleted stem cell transplant. These receptors all come from a male patient between 10 and 17 years old who had a stem cell transplant for acute lymphoblastic leukemia, so the T cells may come from the graft donor.

This clonotype has just a few counts. This chain uses TRBV5-1 with TRBJ1-2; D gene uncertain. Germline CDR1 is SGHRS and CDR2 is YFSETQ. Trimming removed 1 base at V and 8 bases at J, with 12 bases between. This CDR3 comprises 13 residues. The DNA for the CDR3 is TGCGCCAGCAGCTTGCTCAACCTCCTGGGCTACACCTTC. Translating it yields CASSLLNLLGYTF.

This clonotype was detected a few times. V gene TRBV5-1 combines with J gene TRBJ2-2; TRBD1 matches 7 bases. The J segment lost 5 bases and the V segment lost 0 bases, leaving 7 bases of the junction unmatched. CDR3 length: 16 amino acids. The germline gives CDR1 SGHRS, CDR2 YFSETQ. This chain's CDR3 is CASSLGTGSMTGELFF. In DNA, the CDR3 is TGCGCCAGCAGCTTGGGGACAGGAAGCATGACCGGGGAGCTGTTTTTT.

The chain employs TRBV27 and TRBJ2-1; D is undetermined. CDR3 length equals 14 residues. The germline V gene encodes CDR1 MNHEY and CDR2 SMNVEV (reference sequence). The V end was cut by 7 bases, the J end by 4 bases, with 14 bases between. The CDR3 bases are TGTGCCAGCACCAGCCCAGGCCTGTACAATGAGCAGTTCTTC. This translates into CASTSPGLYNEQFF.

This clonotype was detected only once. The chain combines TRBV6-1 with TRBJ2-7, with no clear D. CDR1 is MNHNS, CDR2 SASEGT, per germline. Trimming shortened V by 6 bases and J by 2 bases, and 17 bases separated the two germline ends. CDR3 length: 15 residues. The CDR3 coding sequence is TGTGCCAGCAGCCCTCCCCTACGGGCGACCTACGAGCAGTACTTC. Its translation is CASSPPLRATYEQYF.

This clonotype was seen only a few times. The V and J genes are TRBV15 and TRBJ2-1; D gene uncertain. Deletions cut 5 bases from V and 0 bases from J, with 8 bases between. The CDR3 is 14 residues long. Looked up from germline, CDR1 is LNHNV and CDR2 is YYDKDF (reference sequence). The CDR3 protein is CATSPRSSYNEQFF. The CDR3 bases are TGTGCCACCAGCCCCAGGAGCTCCTACAATGAGCAGTTCTTC.

The J gene is TRBJ2-1, the V gene TRBV6-5, with 7 nucleotides matching TRBD2. The germline gives CDR1 MNHEY, CDR2 SVGAGI. The trim removed 3 bases at V and 4 bases at J, leaving 3 bases unmatched. CDR3 length: 14 residues. Here the CDR3 reads CASSYGRAYNEQFF. The CDR3 nucleotides read TGTGCCAGCAGTTATGGGAGGGCGTACAATGAGCAGTTCTTC.

This clonotype was counted a few times. The CDR3 DNA is TGCGCCAGCAGCCAACTGCAATTAGCCAAAAACATTCAGTACTTC. This codes for CASSQLQLAKNIQYF. V gene TRBV4-1 combines with J gene TRBJ2-4; D call uncertain. The CDR3 is 15 amino acids. CDR1 MGHRA and CDR2 YSYEKL come from the germline V gene. V lost 2 bases and J lost 0, with 8 bases in between.